Listed here are 5 T cell receptor beta chains from one sample, sequenced in a study of post-analysis software for immune sequencing data (dated by TCRdb to about 2015). The method was PCR. The instrument was an Illumina HiSeq 2500. To reduce PCR and sequencing biases, unique molecular identifiers were incorporated into the TCR beta cDNA libraries. TCRdb handled the public reads itself, with Q25 trimming in fastp and clone calling in MiXCR, and kept productive beta chains. Each record represents a unique CDR3 protein, reported with the most common genes and DNA among its rows. In this sample the table shows 430,000 or so distinct CDR3 sequences, approximately 37% of which occur a single time. The ten largest clones take up approximately 7.6% of the sample. What the study reported, not specific to this receptor: Significantly higher frequencies in patients than in controls were found for roughly 5 TRBV segments, including TRBV5-6, TRBV5-1 and TRBV20-1.

Their antigen targets remain unknown. Sequenced input: blood. These receptors came from a girl aged 2-10 years with multiple sclerosis.

This clonotype has ten or more counts. The genes are TRBV12-3 or TRBV12-4 and TRBJ2-7; TRBD1 aligns across 9 bases. Losses at the gene ends were 6 bases for V and 6 bases for J; bases not matched to a gene: 6. The CDR3 has 13 residues. The CDR3 DNA is TGTGCCAGCAGCCCAGGGACAGGGCGCGAGCAGTACTTC. This gives the protein CASSPGTGREQYF.

This chain joins TRBV30 and TRBJ2-5, with D perhaps matching TRBD2 (7 bases). V shed 3 bases and J shed 13 bases, with 21 bases lying between them. CDR3 size: 13 residues. CDR1 and CDR2 (germline): GTSNPN, SVGIG (reference sequence). The CDR3 here is CAWREGGIPQTYF. The CDR3 bases are TGTGCCTGGAGGGAGGGGGGGATCCCCCAAACGTACTTC.

V gene TRBV10-3 combines with J gene TRBJ2-5, with TRBD1 as a possible D gene (5 bases). The end of the DNA aligns better with TRBJ2-7, so the J call may be wrong. The CDR3 loop spans 12 amino acids. Germline CDR1 reads ENHRY; CDR2 reads SYGVKD. CDR3 DNA: TGTGCCATCAGTGTCAGGGCCGACGAGCAGTACTTC. As protein: CAISVRADEQYF.

The chain recombines TRBV10-2 with TRBJ2-1, with D perhaps matching TRBD1 or TRBD2 (6 bases each). Matching the DNA end better, TRBJ2-7 makes the J call doubtful. CDR1 WSHSY and CDR2 SAAADI come from the germline V gene. This CDR3 contains 14 residues. The CDR3 spells CAGMPRGLADEQYF. Here the CDR3 DNA reads TGCGCCGGCATGCCCCGGGGGCTGGCGGATGAGCAGTACTTC.

The DNA for the CDR3 is TGCGCCAGCAGTTCAATCCAGGGGGGCCAAGAGACCCAGTACTTC. Translated: CASSSIQGGQETQYF. The chain combines TRBV5-1 with TRBJ2-5, with TRBD1 as a possible D gene (7 bases). V gave up 5 bases and J gave up 1 base, with 15 bases separating them. The CDR3 length is 15 residues. CDR1 and CDR2 from the germline V gene are SGHRS and YFSETQ.